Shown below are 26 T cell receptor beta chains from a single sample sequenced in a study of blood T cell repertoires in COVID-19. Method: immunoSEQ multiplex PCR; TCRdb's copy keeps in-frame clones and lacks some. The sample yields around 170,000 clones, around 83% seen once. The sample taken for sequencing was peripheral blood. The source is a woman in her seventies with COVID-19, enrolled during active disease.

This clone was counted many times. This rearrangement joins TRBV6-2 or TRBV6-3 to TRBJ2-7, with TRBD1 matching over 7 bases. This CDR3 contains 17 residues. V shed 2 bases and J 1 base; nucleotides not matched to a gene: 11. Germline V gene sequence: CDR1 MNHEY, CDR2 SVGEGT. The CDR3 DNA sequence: TGTGCCAGCAGTTACCCTGGAGACAGGGAGATATCCTACGAGCAGTACTTC. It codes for CASSYPGDREISYEQYF.

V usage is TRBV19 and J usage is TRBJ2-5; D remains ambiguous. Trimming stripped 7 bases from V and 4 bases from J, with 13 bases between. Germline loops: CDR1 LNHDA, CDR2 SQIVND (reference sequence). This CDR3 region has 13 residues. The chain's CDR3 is CASTSSHGETQYF. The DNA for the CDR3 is TGTGCCAGTACCTCCTCTCACGGAGAGACCCAGTACTTC.

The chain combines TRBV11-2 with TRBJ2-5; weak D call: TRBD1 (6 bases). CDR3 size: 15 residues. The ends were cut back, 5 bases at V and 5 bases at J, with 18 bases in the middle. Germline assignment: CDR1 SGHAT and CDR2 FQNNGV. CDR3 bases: TGTGCCAGCAGCCCCGCAGGACAGTTAGGGGAGACCCAGTACTTC. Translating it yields CASSPAGQLGETQYF.

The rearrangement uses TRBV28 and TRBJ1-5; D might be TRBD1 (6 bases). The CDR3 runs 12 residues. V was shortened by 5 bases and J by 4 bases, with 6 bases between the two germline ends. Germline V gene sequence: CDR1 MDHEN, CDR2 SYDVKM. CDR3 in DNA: TGTGCCAGCAGTACAGGGAATCAGCCCCAGCATTTT. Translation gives CASSTGNQPQHF.

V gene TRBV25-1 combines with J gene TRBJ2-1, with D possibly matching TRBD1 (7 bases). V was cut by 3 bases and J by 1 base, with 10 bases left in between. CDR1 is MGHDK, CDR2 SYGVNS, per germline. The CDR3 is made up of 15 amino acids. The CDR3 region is CASSEEGASYNEQFF. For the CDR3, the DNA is TGTGCCAGCAGTGAGGAGGGGGCGTCCTACAATGAGCAGTTCTTC.

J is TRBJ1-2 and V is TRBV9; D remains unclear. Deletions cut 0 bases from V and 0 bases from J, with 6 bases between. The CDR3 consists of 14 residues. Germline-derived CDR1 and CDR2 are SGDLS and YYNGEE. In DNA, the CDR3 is TGTGCCAGCAGCGTAGACGTAGCTAACTATGGCTACACCTTC. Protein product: CASSVDVANYGYTF.

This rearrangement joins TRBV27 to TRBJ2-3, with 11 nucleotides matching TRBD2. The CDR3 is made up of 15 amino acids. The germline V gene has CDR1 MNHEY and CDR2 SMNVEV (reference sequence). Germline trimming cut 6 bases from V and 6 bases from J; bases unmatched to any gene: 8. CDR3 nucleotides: TGTGCCAGCAGAGGGACTAGCGGTGCCCATGATACGCAGTATTTT. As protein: CASRGTSGAHDTQYF.

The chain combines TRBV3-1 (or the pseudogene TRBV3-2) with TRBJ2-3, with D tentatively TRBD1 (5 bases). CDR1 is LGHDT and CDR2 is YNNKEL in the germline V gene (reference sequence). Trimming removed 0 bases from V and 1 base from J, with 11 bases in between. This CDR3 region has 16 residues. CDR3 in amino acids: CASSQEEVRGTDTQYF. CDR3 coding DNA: TGTGCCAGCAGCCAAGAAGAGGTCAGGGGCACAGATACGCAGTATTTT.

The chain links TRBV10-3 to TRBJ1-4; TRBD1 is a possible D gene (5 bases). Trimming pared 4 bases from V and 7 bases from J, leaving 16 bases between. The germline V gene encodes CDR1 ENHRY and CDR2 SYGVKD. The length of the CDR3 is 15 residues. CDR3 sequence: CAISAGGQGGEKLFF. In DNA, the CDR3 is TGTGCCATCAGTGCGGGAGGCCAGGGCGGTGAAAAACTGTTTTTT.

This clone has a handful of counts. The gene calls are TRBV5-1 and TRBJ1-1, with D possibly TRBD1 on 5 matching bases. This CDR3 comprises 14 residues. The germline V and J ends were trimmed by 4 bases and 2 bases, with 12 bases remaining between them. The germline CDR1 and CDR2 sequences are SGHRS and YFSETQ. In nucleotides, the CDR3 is TGCGCCAGCAGCAAAGGGGATTTCAACACTGAAGCTTTCTTT. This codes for CASSKGDFNTEAFF.

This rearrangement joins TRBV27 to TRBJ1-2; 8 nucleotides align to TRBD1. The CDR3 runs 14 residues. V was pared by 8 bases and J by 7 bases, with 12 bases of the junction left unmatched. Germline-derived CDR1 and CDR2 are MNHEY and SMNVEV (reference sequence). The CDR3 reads CASGKLDRAGGYTF. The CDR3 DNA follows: TGTGCCAGCGGTAAATTGGACAGGGCGGGTGGCTACACCTTC.

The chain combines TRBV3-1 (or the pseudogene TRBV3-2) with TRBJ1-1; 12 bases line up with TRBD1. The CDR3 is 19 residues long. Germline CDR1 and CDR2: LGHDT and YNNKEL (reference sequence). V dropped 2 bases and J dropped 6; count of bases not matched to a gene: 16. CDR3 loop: CASSQPIRGGQGAPPEAFF. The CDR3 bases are TGTGCCAGCAGCCAACCCATCAGGGGGGGACAGGGGGCACCCCCTGAAGCTTTCTTT.

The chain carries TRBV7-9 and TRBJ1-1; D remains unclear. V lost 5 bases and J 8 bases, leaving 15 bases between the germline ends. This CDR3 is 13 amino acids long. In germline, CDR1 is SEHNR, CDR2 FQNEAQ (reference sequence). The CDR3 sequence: CASSPRREGEAFF. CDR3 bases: TGTGCCAGCAGCCCCCGAAGGGAGGGAGAAGCTTTCTTT.

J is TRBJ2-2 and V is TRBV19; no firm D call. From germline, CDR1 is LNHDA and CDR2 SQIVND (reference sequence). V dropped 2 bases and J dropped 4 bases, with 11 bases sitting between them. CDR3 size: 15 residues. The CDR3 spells CASSILGSRTGELFF. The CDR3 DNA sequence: TGTGCCAGTAGTATACTAGGTTCCCGCACCGGGGAGCTGTTTTTT.

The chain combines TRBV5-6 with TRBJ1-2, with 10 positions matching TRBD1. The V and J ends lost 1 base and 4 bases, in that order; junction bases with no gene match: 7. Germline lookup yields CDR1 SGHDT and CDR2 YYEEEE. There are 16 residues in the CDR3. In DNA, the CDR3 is TGTGCCAGCAGCTTGTTGGGGACAGGGGTACTCTATGGCTACACCTTC. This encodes CASSLLGTGVLYGYTF.

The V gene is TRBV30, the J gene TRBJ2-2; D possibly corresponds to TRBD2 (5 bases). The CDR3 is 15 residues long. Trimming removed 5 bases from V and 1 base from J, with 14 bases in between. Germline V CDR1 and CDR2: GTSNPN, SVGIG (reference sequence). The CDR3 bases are TGTGCCTGGTGTCCGGACTGGCAGAACACCGGGGAGCTGTTTTTT. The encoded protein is CAWCPDWQNTGELFF. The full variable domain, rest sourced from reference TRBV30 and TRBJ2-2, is SQTIHQWPATLVQPVGSPLSLECTVEGTSNPNLYWYRQAAGRGLQLLFYSVGIGQISSEVPQNLSASRPQDRQFILSSKKLLLSDSGFYLCAWCPDWQNTGELFFGEGSRLTVL.

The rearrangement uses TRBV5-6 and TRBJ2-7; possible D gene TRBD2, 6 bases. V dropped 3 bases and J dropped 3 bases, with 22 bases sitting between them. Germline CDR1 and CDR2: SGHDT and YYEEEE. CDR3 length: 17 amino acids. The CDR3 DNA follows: TGTGCCAGCAGCTCGTATTTCAACCGGGAGAAGGGCTACGAGCAGTACTTC. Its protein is CASSSYFNREKGYEQYF.

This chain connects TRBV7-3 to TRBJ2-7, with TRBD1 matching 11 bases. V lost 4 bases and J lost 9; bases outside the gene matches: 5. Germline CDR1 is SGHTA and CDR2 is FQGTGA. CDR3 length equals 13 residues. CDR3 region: CASSSGQGGTQYF. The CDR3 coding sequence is TGTGCCAGCAGCTCGGGACAGGGGGGGACGCAGTACTTC.

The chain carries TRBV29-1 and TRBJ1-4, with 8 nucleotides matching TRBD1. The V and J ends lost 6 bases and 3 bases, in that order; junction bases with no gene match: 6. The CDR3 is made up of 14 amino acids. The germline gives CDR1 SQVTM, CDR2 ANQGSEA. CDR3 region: CSVGWTGSNEKLFF. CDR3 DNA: TGCAGCGTCGGTTGGACAGGGTCTAATGAAAAACTGTTTTTT.

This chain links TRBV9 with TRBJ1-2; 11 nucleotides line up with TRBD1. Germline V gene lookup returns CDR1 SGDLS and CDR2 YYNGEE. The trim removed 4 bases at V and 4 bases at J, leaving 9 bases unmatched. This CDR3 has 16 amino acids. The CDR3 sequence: CASSPRTGGTVYGYTF. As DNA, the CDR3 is TGTGCCAGCAGCCCTCGGACAGGGGGCACTGTCTATGGCTACACCTTC.

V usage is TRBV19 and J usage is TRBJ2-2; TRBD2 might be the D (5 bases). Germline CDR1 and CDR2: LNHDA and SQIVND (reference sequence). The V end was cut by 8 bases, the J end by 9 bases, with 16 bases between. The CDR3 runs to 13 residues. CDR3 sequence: CASGREWARELFF. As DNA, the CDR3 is TGTGCCAGTGGTCGGGAATGGGCCCGGGAGCTGTTTTTT.

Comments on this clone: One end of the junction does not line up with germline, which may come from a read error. The DNA for the CDR3 is TGTGCCAGCAGTTACTCTACACAGGATAACTCACCCCTCCACTTT. Its translation: CASSYSTQDNSPLHF. V usage is TRBV6-5 and J usage is TRBJ1-6; TRBD1 is a possible D gene (5 bases). Germline CDR1 reads MNHEY; CDR2 reads SVGAGI. The CDR3 has 15 amino acids.

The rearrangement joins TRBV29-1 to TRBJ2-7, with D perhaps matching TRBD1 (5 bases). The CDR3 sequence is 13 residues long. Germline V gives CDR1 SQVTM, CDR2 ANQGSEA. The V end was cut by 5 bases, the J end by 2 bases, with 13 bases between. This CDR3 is CSVQGVFTYEQYF. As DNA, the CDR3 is TGCAGCGTTCAGGGTGTCTTCACCTACGAGCAGTACTTC.

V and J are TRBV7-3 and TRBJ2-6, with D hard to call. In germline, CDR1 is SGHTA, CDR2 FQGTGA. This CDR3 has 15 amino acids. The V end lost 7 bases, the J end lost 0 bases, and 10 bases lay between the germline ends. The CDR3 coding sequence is TGTGCCAGCACCCCACAAGTCTCTGGGGCCAACGTCCTGACTTTC. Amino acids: CASTPQVSGANVLTF.

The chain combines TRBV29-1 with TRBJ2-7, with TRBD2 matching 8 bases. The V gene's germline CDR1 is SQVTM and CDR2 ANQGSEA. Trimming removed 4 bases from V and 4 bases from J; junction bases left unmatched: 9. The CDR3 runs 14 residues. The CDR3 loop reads CSVAYTSGLYEQYF. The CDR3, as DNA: TGCAGCGTTGCCTACACTAGCGGACTTTACGAGCAGTACTTC.

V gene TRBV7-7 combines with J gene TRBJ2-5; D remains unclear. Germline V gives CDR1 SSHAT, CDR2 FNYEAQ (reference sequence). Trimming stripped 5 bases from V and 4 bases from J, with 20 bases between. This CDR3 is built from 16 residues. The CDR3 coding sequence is TGTGCCAGCAGCCCAGCAAGAGCCGGGTTGGGAGAGACCCAGTACTTC. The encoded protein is CASSPARAGLGETQYF. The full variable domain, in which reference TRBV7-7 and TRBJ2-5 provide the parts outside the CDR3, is GAGVSQSPRYKVTKRGQDVTLRCDPISSHATLYWYQQALGQGPEFLTYFNYEAQPDKSGLPSDRFSAERPEGSISTLTIQRTEQRDSAMYRCASSPARAGLGETQYFGPGTRLLVL.